A selection of T cell receptor beta chains follows, all from one sample in a study of OX40 agonist ivuxolimab in advanced cancers. Clones were sequenced by immunoSEQ multiplex PCR, and TCRdb holds only the in-frame ones, with some missing. The sample records about 42,000 clones, 80% to 90% being singletons. Sequenced here: CD4+ or CD8+ T cells sorted from blood, sampled in a trial of the OX40 agonist ivuxolimab. These receptors came from an adult with an advanced solid tumor such as melanoma, head and neck, liver or kidney cancer. The CDR3 runs from the conserved cysteine through the conserved F or W. D genes are given only for firm matches. Not every row has a clone size; where given, it reads once, few, many or a size class.

j_gene: TRBJ1-5
v_gene: TRBV10-1
abundance: NA
d_gene: NA
CDR3aa: CASSDSNQPQHF
CDR3nt: TGCGCCAGCAGTGATAGCAATCAGCCCCAGCATTTT

j_gene: TRBJ2-5
v_gene: TRBV29-1
abundance: NA
d_gene: NA
CDR3aa: CSVSTVQETQYF
CDR3nt: TGCAGCGTTTCGACAGTACAAGAGACCCAGTACTTC

j_gene: TRBJ2-7
v_gene: TRBV19
abundance: NA
d_gene: NA
CDR3aa: CASSIGTGFREQYF
CDR3nt: TGTGCCAGTAGTATAGGTACAGGGTTCCGCGAGCAGTACTTC

j_gene: TRBJ2-6
v_gene: TRBV28
abundance: NA
d_gene: NA
CDR3aa: CASTLDGQGANVLTF
CDR3nt: TGTGCCAGCACTCTGGACGGTCAAGGGGCCAACGTCCTGACTTTC

j_gene: TRBJ2-3
v_gene: TRBV9
abundance: NA
d_gene: TRBD1
CDR3aa: CASSVQGATDTQYF
CDR3nt: TGTGCCAGCAGCGTTCAGGGGGCAACAGATACGCAGTATTTT

j_gene: TRBJ1-2
v_gene: TRBV7-2
abundance: NA
d_gene: NA
CDR3aa: CASSRPGNYGYTF
CDR3nt: TGTGCCAGCAGCCGACCCGGGAACTATGGCTACACCTTC

j_gene: TRBJ2-5
v_gene: TRBV9
abundance: NA
d_gene: NA
CDR3aa: CASSPHREPEETQYF
CDR3nt: TGTGCCAGCAGCCCCCACAGGGAGCCCGAAGAGACCCAGTACTTC

j_gene: TRBJ1-2
v_gene: TRBV7-2
abundance: NA
d_gene: TRBD1
CDR3aa: CASSLNRGRGKYTF
CDR3nt: TGTGCCAGCAGCTTAAACAGGGGGCGCGGAAAGTACACCTTC

j_gene: TRBJ1-5
v_gene: TRBV7-2
abundance: NA
d_gene: NA
CDR3aa: CASSLGGRNQPQHF
CDR3nt: TGTGCCAGCAGCCTGGGAGGGAGGAATCAGCCCCAGCATTTT

j_gene: TRBJ1-4
v_gene: TRBV27
abundance: NA
d_gene: TRBD1
CDR3aa: CASSPGQGFFEKLFF
CDR3nt: TGTGCCAGCAGCCCCGGACAGGGCTTTTTTGAAAAACTGTTTTTT

j_gene: TRBJ1-4
v_gene: TRBV6-6
abundance: NA
d_gene: NA
CDR3aa: CTSSATNEKLFF
CDR3nt: TGTACCAGCAGTGCAACTAATGAAAAACTGTTTTTT

j_gene: TRBJ1-2
v_gene: TRBV28
abundance: NA
d_gene: NA
CDR3aa: CASSITGNSLYGYTF
CDR3nt: TGTGCCAGCAGTATCACAGGGAATAGCCTCTATGGCTACACCTTC

j_gene: TRBJ2-4
v_gene: TRBV5-8
abundance: NA
d_gene: NA
CDR3aa: CASSSSVITLQYF
CDR3nt: TGTGCCAGCAGCTCCAGTGTTATCACGCTTCAGTACTTC

j_gene: TRBJ2-7
v_gene: TRBV5-1
abundance: NA
d_gene: TRBD1
CDR3aa: CASSLTPGQGYEQYF
CDR3nt: TGCGCCAGCAGCTTGACCCCGGGACAGGGTTACGAGCAGTACTTC

j_gene: TRBJ1-2
v_gene: TRBV6-1
abundance: NA
d_gene: TRBD1
CDR3aa: CASSPPTGEAYGYTF
CDR3nt: TGTGCCAGCAGTCCGCCGACAGGGGAAGCCTATGGCTACACCTTC

j_gene: TRBJ2-3
v_gene: TRBV19
abundance: NA
d_gene: NA
CDR3aa: CASSIGSPYLTDTQYF
CDR3nt: TGTGCCAGTAGTATTGGGTCTCCTTATCTCACAGATACGCAGTATTTT

j_gene: TRBJ2-2
v_gene: TRBV18
abundance: NA
d_gene: NA
CDR3aa: CASSLTGSTTGELFF
CDR3nt: TGTGCCAGCTCCCTAACAGGGTCAACCACCGGGGAGCTGTTTTTT

j_gene: TRBJ2-5
v_gene: TRBV7-5
abundance: NA
d_gene: NA
CDR3aa: CARSPDRGLVQETQYF
CDR3nt: TGTGCCAGAAGCCCTGACAGGGGCTTGGTACAAGAGACCCAGTACTTC

j_gene: TRBJ1-5
v_gene: TRBV19
abundance: few
d_gene: NA
CDR3aa: CASSIGMYQPQHF
CDR3nt: TGTGCCAGTAGTATAGGAATGTATCAGCCCCAGCATTTT

j_gene: TRBJ2-7
v_gene: TRBV7-8
abundance: few
d_gene: TRBD1
CDR3aa: CASSLDRNTYEQYF
CDR3nt: TGTGCCAGCAGCTTGGACAGGAACACCTACGAGCAGTACTTC

j_gene: TRBJ2-2
v_gene: TRBV15
abundance: NA
d_gene: NA
CDR3aa: CATSRFVASDTGELFF
CDR3nt: TGTGCCACCAGCAGGTTCGTAGCTTCCGACACCGGGGAGCTGTTTTTT

j_gene: TRBJ1-6
v_gene: TRBV28
abundance: NA
d_gene: NA
CDR3aa: CASSLPDYNSPLHF
CDR3nt: TGTGCCAGCAGTTTACCAGATTATAATTCACCCCTCCACTTT

j_gene: TRBJ1-4
v_gene: TRBV4-3
abundance: NA
d_gene: TRBD1
CDR3aa: CASSRVRGQEKLFF
CDR3nt: TGCGCCAGCAGCCGGGTCAGGGGGCAGGAAAAACTGTTTTTT

j_gene: TRBJ2-3
v_gene: TRBV30
abundance: NA
d_gene: NA
CDR3aa: CAWSVLGSTDTQYF
CDR3nt: TGTGCCTGGAGTGTACTTGGCAGCACAGATACGCAGTATTTT

j_gene: TRBJ1-1
v_gene: TRBV10-3
abundance: few
d_gene: NA
CDR3aa: CAISESAGTEAFF
CDR3nt: TGTGCCATCAGTGAGTCTGCGGGCACTGAAGCTTTCTTT

j_gene: TRBJ1-2
v_gene: TRBV4-1
abundance: once
d_gene: NA
CDR3aa: CASGGNNYGYTF
CDR3nt: TGCGCCAGCGGCGGAAACAACTATGGCTACACCTTC

j_gene: TRBJ1-3
v_gene: TRBV4-3
abundance: medium-sized
d_gene: NA
CDR3aa: CASSQTPGGAGNTIYF
CDR3nt: TGCGCCAGCAGCCAGACTCCTGGGGGGGCTGGAAACACCATATATTTT

j_gene: TRBJ2-5
v_gene: TRBV11-2
abundance: once
d_gene: NA
CDR3aa: CASSMDRRQETQYF
CDR3nt: TGTGCCAGCAGTATGGACAGAAGACAAGAGACCCAGTACTTC

j_gene: TRBJ2-1
v_gene: TRBV19
abundance: NA
d_gene: TRBD1
CDR3aa: CASRDRDNEQFF
CDR3nt: TGTGCCAGCCGGGACAGGGACAATGAGCAGTTCTTC

j_gene: TRBJ2-7
v_gene: TRBV27
abundance: NA
d_gene: NA
CDR3aa: CASIGCWTYEQYF
CDR3nt: TGTGCCAGCATAGGTTGTTGGACCTACGAGCAGTACTTC

j_gene: TRBJ2-7
v_gene: TRBV5-5
abundance: NA
d_gene: TRBD1
CDR3aa: CASSFSGSGTAYEQYF
CDR3nt: TGTGCCAGCAGCTTCAGTGGGTCCGGGACAGCCTACGAGCAGTACTTC

j_gene: TRBJ2-2
v_gene: TRBV7-3
abundance: once
d_gene: NA
CDR3aa: CASSLLGGAGELFF
CDR3nt: TGTGCCAGCAGCTTACTGGGTGGCGCCGGGGAGCTGTTTTTT

j_gene: TRBJ2-5
v_gene: TRBV7-6
abundance: NA
d_gene: NA
CDR3aa: CASSLVGGQGVGETQYF
CDR3nt: TGTGCCAGCAGCTTAGTCGGGGGCCAGGGGGTAGGAGAGACCCAGTACTTC

j_gene: TRBJ2-3
v_gene: TRBV2
abundance: NA
d_gene: NA
CDR3aa: CASSEPPYTDTQYF
CDR3nt: TGTGCCAGCAGTGAACCCCCGTACACAGATACGCAGTATTTT

j_gene: TRBJ2-5
v_gene: TRBV30
abundance: NA
d_gene: NA
CDR3aa: CAWKTGQMETQYF
CDR3nt: TGTGCCTGGAAAACAGGGCAAATGGAGACCCAGTACTTC

j_gene: TRBJ1-2
v_gene: TRBV10-3
abundance: NA
d_gene: TRBD1
CDR3aa: CAIGDRDGYGYTF
CDR3nt: TGTGCCATCGGAGACAGGGACGGCTATGGCTACACCTTC

j_gene: TRBJ2-1
v_gene: TRBV11-2
abundance: NA
d_gene: TRBD1
CDR3aa: CASSLGQAYNEQFF
CDR3nt: TGTGCCAGCAGCCTGGGACAGGCCTACAATGAGCAGTTCTTC

j_gene: TRBJ2-7
v_gene: TRBV7-2
abundance: NA
d_gene: TRBD1
CDR3aa: CASAGGGYEQYF
CDR3nt: TGTGCCAGCGCAGGGGGCGGATACGAGCAGTACTTC

j_gene: TRBJ1-1
v_gene: TRBV11-3
abundance: NA
d_gene: NA
CDR3aa: CASSPDGDVTEAFF
CDR3nt: TGTGCCAGCAGCCCGGATGGGGACGTGACTGAAGCTTTCTTT

j_gene: TRBJ1-2
v_gene: TRBV9
abundance: NA
d_gene: NA
CDR3aa: CASSVGGAGGRYGYTF
CDR3nt: TGTGCCAGCAGCGTAGGGGGTGCGGGGGGCCGCTATGGCTACACCTTC

j_gene: TRBJ2-5
v_gene: TRBV4-2
abundance: NA
d_gene: NA
CDR3aa: CASSQDSQETQYF
CDR3nt: TGTGCCAGCAGCCAGGACAGCCAAGAGACCCAGTACTTC